This T cell receptor beta chain stems from a study of radiation and T cells in renal cell carcinoma. Generated by immunoSEQ multiplex PCR, the TCRdb table keeps only in-frame clones and is missing some. The data contain 60,000 to 95,000 clones, approximately 87% of them seen just once; the ten biggest clones take up approximately 2.4%. The sample's time point: blood 4 weeks post-SBRT, at nephrectomy. Treatment described: 15 Gy SBRT to primary tumor, nephrectomy 4 weeks later. Germline V gene lookup returns CDR1 SGHNT and CDR2 YYREEE (reference sequence). V was cut by 4 bases and J by 5 bases, with 21 bases left in between. CDR3 length equals 16 residues.

The rearrangement links TRBV5-4 to TRBJ1-2; D uncertain. The TCR comes from a woman in her fifties or sixties with renal cell carcinoma. The source was blood, collected from a patient whose treatment included radiotherapy and nephrectomy. CDR3: CASSPVREGMRYGYTF. In nucleotides, the CDR3 is TGTGCCAGCAGCCCAGTTAGGGAGGGCATGCGTTATGGCTACACCTTC.